This TCR beta chain was sequenced during a study of shared clonotypes between healthy human individuals. Sequencing used immunoSEQ multiplex PCR; TCRdb keeps in-frame clones, though not all of them. The data show about 2 million clones, 85% to 95% seen once. The V gene's germline CDR1 is SEHNR and CDR2 FQNEAQ (reference sequence). V was cut by 4 bases and J by 7 bases, with 10 bases left in between. The length of the CDR3 is 12 residues. CD45RO-negative CD8 cells positively selected for CCR7 made up the naive population, which excluded terminally differentiated effector memory CD45RA+ cells. Donors were healthy HIV-negative adults without recently reported acute infections or vaccinations.

The chain links TRBV7-9 to TRBJ1-2, with no clear D. This clonotype was obtained from a man younger than 35 in good health. Sample: naive CD8+ T cells sorted from blood. The CDR3 nucleotides are TGTGCCAGCAGCTACCCCGAGGGTGGCTACACCTTC. Protein sequence: CASSYPEGGYTF. Based on the CDR3 plus reference TRBV7-9 and TRBJ1-2, the full variable domain is DTGVSQNPRHKITKRGQNVTFRCDPISEHNRLYWYRQTLGQGPEFLTYFQNEAQLEKSRLLSDRFSAERPKGSFSTLEIQRTEQGDSAMYLCASSYPEGGYTFGSGTRLTVV.